The clone carrying this TCR beta chain appeared a single time. The CDR3 consists of 14 residues. The germline V gene has CDR1 MNHEY and CDR2 SVGAGI. The V gene lost 6 bases and the J gene lost 2 bases, with 11 bases spanning the gap. The data derive from a study of blood T cell repertoires in COVID-19. Across the study: There were acute and convalescent COVID-19 samples, and they came from the United States, Italy and Spain.

Libraries were prepared by immunoSEQ multiplex PCR; TCRdb keeps only in-frame clonotypes and omits some of them. Of approximately 250,000 clones listed, 91% are singletons. The clonotype was recovered from a man aged 35 to 55 who had been exposed to COVID-19. What was sequenced was PBMCs or T cells enriched from blood (not recorded which). The chain recombines TRBV6-5 with TRBJ1-3; D is undetermined. The CDR3 sequence: CASSVFPPGNTIYF. The CDR3 coding sequence is TGTGCCAGCAGCGTATTTCCCCCTGGAAACACCATATATTTT.